These 23 T cell receptor beta chains share one sample of origin, sequenced in a study of blood T cell repertoires in COVID-19. The protocol was immunoSEQ multiplex PCR, while the TCRdb copy is restricted to in-frame clones and leaves out a portion. The sample holds 200,000 to 250,000 clones, about 85% seen once. The sequenced sample was peripheral blood. These receptor sequences come from an older woman with active or convalescent COVID-19.

This sequence joins TRBV15 and TRBJ2-7; 7 nucleotides agree with TRBD2. This CDR3 is 15 amino acids long. Germline CDR1 and CDR2: LNHNV and YYDKDF (reference sequence). Unmatched junction bases numbered 12, after V lost 5 bases and J lost 5 bases. In DNA, the CDR3 is TGTGCCACCAGCGTCACTAGCGCAACCACCCACGAGCAGTACTTC. It specifies CATSVTSATTHEQYF.

The V call is TRBV5-1, the J call TRBJ1-6; D not certain. CDR1 SGHRS and CDR2 YFSETQ come from the germline V gene. The CDR3 length is 16 residues. V was trimmed by 4 bases and J by 5 bases, leaving 16 bases between them. The CDR3 DNA follows: TGCGCCAGCAGCCTAGGATACGCCGGGGATAATTCACCCCTCCACTTT. Its protein product is CASSLGYAGDNSPLHF.

The rearrangement links TRBV28 to TRBJ2-5, with 12 bases lining up with TRBD1. The length of the CDR3 is 16 residues. From germline, CDR1 is MDHEN and CDR2 SYDVKM. The ends lost 5 bases at V and 6 bases at J; junction bases unmatched: 10. The chain's CDR3 is CASSTLRDRGRKTQYF. The CDR3 nucleotides are TGTGCCAGCAGTACCTTGCGGGACAGGGGGCGGAAGACCCAGTACTTC. Combining the CDR3 with reference TRBV28 and TRBJ2-5 gives the whole variable domain DVKVTQSSRYLVKRTGEKVFLECVQDMDHENMFWYRQDPGLGLRLIYFSYDVKMKEKGDIPEGYSVSREKKERFSLILESASTNQTSMYLCASSTLRDRGRKTQYFGPGTRLLVL.

The V gene is TRBV30, the J gene TRBJ2-5; 13 bases agree with TRBD2. The CDR3 extends over 15 amino acids. The germline CDR1 and CDR2 sequences are GTSNPN and SVGIG (reference sequence). Losses at the gene ends were 5 bases for V and 5 bases for J; bases not matched to a gene: 8. The CDR3 sequence: CAWGTGLAGVETQYF. In DNA, the CDR3 is TGTGCCTGGGGAACCGGACTAGCGGGAGTTGAGACCCAGTACTTC.

The chain combines TRBV5-4 with TRBJ2-3; TRBD1 is a possible D gene (7 bases). The CDR3 has 16 residues. CDR1 is SGHNT, CDR2 YYREEE, per germline (reference sequence). V was shortened by 5 bases and J by 2 bases, with 18 bases between the two germline ends. CDR3 DNA sequence: TGTGCCAGCAGTCAGGGGGGCCAGGGTGTCACAGATACGCAGTATTTT. Protein sequence: CASSQGGQGVTDTQYF.

The genes are TRBV19 and TRBJ1-5; possibly TRBD1 for D (5 bases). The V gene's germline CDR1 is LNHDA and CDR2 SQIVND (reference sequence). The CDR3 sequence is 15 residues long. The V end was cut by 5 bases, the J end by 6 bases, with 17 bases between. The CDR3 nucleotides are TGTGCCAGTAGTGGGGCTTTGCTGAGAGGTCAGCCCCAGCATTTT. Amino acid sequence: CASSGALLRGQPQHF.

J is TRBJ2-3 and V is TRBV4-1; 7 bases map to TRBD1. V shed 5 bases, J shed 5 bases, and the junction held 31 bases outside the gene matches. CDR1 and CDR2 (germline): MGHRA, YSYEKL. The CDR3 is 22 residues long. The DNA for the CDR3 is TGCGCCAGCAGCGCAGGCCCAGGCCGAGTTAACAGGGGTAAAAAAGGATTAGATACGCAGTATTTT. Its translation: CASSAGPGRVNRGKKGLDTQYF.

The chain joins TRBV5-4 to TRBJ2-1; 7 positions match TRBD2. Germline CDR1 reads SGHNT; CDR2 reads YYREEE (reference sequence). This CDR3 is 16 amino acids long. After removal of 0 bases from V and 6 bases from J, the junction contained 9 bases not matched to a gene. Here the CDR3 DNA reads TGTGCCAGCAGCTTGGACGGCGGGAGTGCGCCCAATGAGCAGTTCTTC. Its protein is CASSLDGGSAPNEQFF.

V is TRBV29-1 and J is TRBJ2-7; 8 bases align to TRBD1. The CDR3 consists of 13 residues. The germline V gene encodes CDR1 SQVTM and CDR2 ANQGSEA. V shed 7 bases and J 6 bases; nucleotides not matched to a gene: 11. CDR3 bases: TGCAGCGGTACCGTCGGGACAGGTCTCGAGCAGTACTTC. It yields the protein CSGTVGTGLEQYF.

V and J are TRBV6-5 and TRBJ1-1, with D possibly being TRBD1 (6 bases). Germline CDR1 and CDR2: MNHEY and SVGAGI. This CDR3 has 14 amino acids. The V and J ends lost 5 bases and 7 bases respectively, with 17 bases between them. CDR3 sequence (DNA): TGTGCCAGCAGTCGCTCACAGGGACCCAGTGAAGCTTTCTTT. Residues: CASSRSQGPSEAFF.

The rearrangement links TRBV19 to TRBJ2-7; a possible D gene is TRBD1 (6 bases). The CDR3 consists of 14 residues. Germline CDR1 reads LNHDA; CDR2 reads SQIVND (reference sequence). Trimming removed 5 bases at V and 9 bases at J, with 20 bases between. The CDR3 protein is CASSPGQSTGRQYF. Written as DNA, the CDR3 is TGTGCCAGTAGTCCCGGACAGTCGACTGGCAGGCAGTACTTC.

V gene TRBV7-9 combines with J gene TRBJ2-2; D is perhaps TRBD2 (7 bases). Germline V gene lookup returns CDR1 SEHNR and CDR2 FQNEAQ (reference sequence). This CDR3 is 15 amino acids long. V gave up 2 bases and J gave up 5 bases, with 12 bases separating them. The CDR3 sequence: CASSLSRGGTGELFF. The CDR3 nucleotides are TGTGCCAGCAGCTTATCGAGGGGGGGAACCGGGGAGCTGTTTTTT.

The chain's CDR3 is CASSPGQGARGYGYTF. CDR3 nucleotides: TGTGCCAGCAGTCCTGGACAGGGGGCGCGGGGCTATGGCTACACCTTC. The chain is built from TRBV5-6 and TRBJ1-2; 11 bases are a match to TRBD1. CDR3 length: 16 amino acids. The germline CDR1 and CDR2 sequences are SGHDT and YYEEEE. V shed 5 bases and J 4 bases; nucleotides not matched to a gene: 10.

This chain uses TRBV7-2 with TRBJ2-3, with 13 bases fitting TRBD2. The CDR3 totals 16 residues. Germline loops: CDR1 SGHTA, CDR2 FQGNSA. With 5 bases clipped from V and 5 bases from J, the junction kept 7 bases outside the gene matches. The CDR3 DNA reads as TGTGCCAGCAGCCTTCAGACTAGCGGGGGGCAAGATACGCAGTATTTT. Its protein product is CASSLQTSGGQDTQYF.

As for this clone: The same CDR3 also results from other DNA sequences found in this sample. V gene TRBV9 combines with J gene TRBJ2-1; 8 nucleotides line up with TRBD2. V dropped 0 bases and J dropped 4; count of bases not matched to a gene: 3. The germline gives CDR1 SGDLS, CDR2 YYNGEE. The CDR3 is 15 amino acids. The CDR3 spells CASSVGAGAYNEQFF. CDR3 sequence (DNA): TGTGCCAGCAGCGTAGGAGCGGGGGCTTACAATGAGCAGTTCTTC.

V is TRBV3-1 (or the pseudogene TRBV3-2) and J is TRBJ2-3, with D tentatively TRBD2 (6 bases). Germline V lookup: CDR1 LGHDT, CDR2 YNNKEL (reference sequence). With 0 bases removed from V and 8 bases from J, the gap between germline ends came to 15 bases. The CDR3 is 15 amino acids. The CDR3, as DNA: TGTGCCAGCAGCCAAGACTCGACTAGAAGGGGTACGCAGTATTTT. Its translation is CASSQDSTRRGTQYF.

The chain couples TRBV7-8 to TRBJ2-2; 7 bases fit TRBD2. The germline V gene has CDR1 SGHVS and CDR2 FQNEAQ. This CDR3 is 15 amino acids long. J lost 3 bases, V lost 5 bases, and 6 bases had no gene match. CDR3 in DNA: TGTGCCAGCAGCCCCACTGGGGGGGACACCGGGGAGCTGTTTTTT. It encodes CASSPTGGDTGELFF.

V usage is TRBV7-2 and J usage is TRBJ2-5; TRBD2 agrees at 9 bases. The junction had 6 bases not matched to a gene; V was cut back by 2 bases and J by 2 bases. The CDR3 consists of 16 residues. Germline assignment: CDR1 SGHTA and CDR2 FQGNSA. The CDR3 sequence is CASSLWVSGGQETQYF. CDR3 coding DNA: TGTGCCAGCAGCTTATGGGTTAGCGGGGGTCAAGAGACCCAGTACTTC.

This clone is a singleton in its sample. This chain links TRBV4-1 with TRBJ2-3, with TRBD2 matching 7 bases. Trimming cost V 1 base and J 0 bases; bases outside gene matches: 10. This CDR3 has 18 residues. Germline loops: CDR1 MGHRA, CDR2 YSYEKL. DNA for the CDR3: TGCGCCAGCAGCCAAGTACCTCGGGACTACTCTAGCACAGATACGCAGTATTTT. Its protein is CASSQVPRDYSSTDTQYF.

The chain uses TRBV11-2 and TRBJ1-1; no clear D gene. The CDR3 covers 13 residues. With 3 bases removed from V and 0 bases from J, the gap between germline ends came to 5 bases. The germline CDR1 and CDR2 sequences are SGHAT and FQNNGV. The CDR3 sequence is CASSFSVNTEAFF. CDR3 nucleotides: TGTGCCAGCAGCTTTTCAGTGAACACTGAAGCTTTCTTT. The full variable domain, completed using reference TRBV11-2 and TRBJ1-1, is EAGVAQSPRYKIIEKRQSVAFWCNPISGHATLYWYQQILGQGPKLLIQFQNNGVVDDSQLPKDRFSAERLKGVDSTLKIQPAKLEDSAVYLCASSFSVNTEAFFGQGTRLTVV.

The chain combines TRBV10-3 with TRBJ2-1; TRBD1 agrees at 10 bases. The CDR3 length is 13 residues. The germline gives CDR1 ENHRY, CDR2 SYGVKD. Trimming at V came to 7 bases and at J to 9 bases, leaving 6 bases not matched to a gene. In DNA form, the CDR3 reads TGTGCCATCAAAGGGACAGGGGAGAGTGAGCAGTTCTTC. Its translation is CAIKGTGESEQFF.

The chain is built from TRBV29-1 and TRBJ2-5, with 10 positions matching TRBD1. V lost 4 bases to trimming and J lost 14 bases; unmatched junction nucleotides: 13. Germline lookup yields CDR1 SQVTM and CDR2 ANQGSEA. The CDR3 is made up of 13 amino acids. For the CDR3, the DNA is TGCAGCGTTGTCCGGTACGCCGGGACAGGGGTTTACTTC. Its translation: CSVVRYAGTGVYF.

The chain is built from TRBV28 and TRBJ2-5; 9 bases fit TRBD2. The ends lost 6 bases at V and 5 bases at J; junction bases unmatched: 4. Germline lookup yields CDR1 MDHEN and CDR2 SYDVKM. The CDR3 has 13 residues. The CDR3: CASRTSGRETQYF. The CDR3 nucleotides read TGTGCCAGCAGGACTAGCGGAAGGGAGACCCAGTACTTC.